This T cell receptor (beta chain) was documented in a study of beta chain features in type 1 diabetes. The wider study: There were some 98 million sorted cells examined across all samples.

The study reverse transcribed the entire isolated RNA, so it sequenced expressed TCRB transcripts. Sequencing was performed with immunoSEQ multiplex PCR; in TCRdb, only in-frame clones are kept and a portion is missing. The table includes about 340,000 clones, 7.5% to 9% detected once. The authors took one heparinised blood draw, averaging approximately 110 mL, from each donor. Whole-study results and caveats: PCR might preferentially amplify shorter templates, equally in patients and controls.

The CDR3 has 12 amino acids. Per the germline V gene, CDR1 is MDHEN and CDR2 is SYDVKM. The V end was cut by 11 bases, the J end by 8 bases, with 15 bases between. A word on this clone: The antigen remains unidentified.

V gene TRBV28 combines with J gene TRBJ1-4; maybe TRBD1 (5 bases). The origin of this receptor is a woman under 30 in good health. Sequencing was carried out using central memory CD4+ T cells from blood. Written as DNA, the CDR3 is TGTGCCTCCGGGGGGTTTAAAGAAAAACTGTTTTTT. It specifies CASGGFKEKLFF.